These 25 T cell receptor beta chains share one sample of origin, sequenced in a study of T cell changes during pregnancy in multiple sclerosis. The method was immunoSEQ multiplex PCR; TCRdb's version includes in-frame clones alone and lacks a portion of them. The sample comprises approximately 90,000 clones, 91% of which are singletons, and under 2% rests with the top ten. The specimen was peripheral blood, collected after pregnancy. All receptors derive from a female donor in good health, enrolled as a control in a pregnancy study.

The chain couples TRBV23-1 to TRBJ2-7; TRBD1 matches at 7 bases. TRBV23-1 is an ORF for which the function is uncertain. The CDR3 loop spans 16 amino acids. Trimming removed 3 bases from V and 4 bases from J; junction bases left unmatched: 12. CDR3 sequence: CASSHPPDRVEYEQYF. As DNA, the CDR3 is TGCGCCAGCAGTCATCCCCCCGACAGGGTAGAATACGAGCAGTACTTC.

The chain has TRBV7-3 and TRBJ2-1; 7 bases are a match to TRBD2. This CDR3 contains 20 residues. Germline trimming cut 0 bases from V and 9 bases from J; bases unmatched to any gene: 23. Looked up from germline, CDR1 is SGHTA and CDR2 is FQGTGA. CDR3 nucleotides: TGTGCCAGCAGCTTAACGCTAGGGCGCCGGCGGGGGAGGACTGGCGGTGAGCAGTTCTTC. It translates to CASSLTLGRRRGRTGGEQFF.

The V gene is TRBV4-2, the J gene TRBJ2-7, with D possibly TRBD2 on 6 matching bases. The V end was cut by 2 bases, the J end by 5 bases, with 13 bases between. This CDR3 has 14 amino acids. CDR1 is LGHNA, CDR2 YNFKEQ, per germline. CDR3 protein: CASSQIGTGDEQYF. In DNA, the CDR3 is TGTGCCAGCAGCCAAATCGGGACGGGAGACGAGCAGTACTTC.

The V call is TRBV2, the J call TRBJ2-7, with D maybe TRBD2 (6 bases). The V and J ends lost 7 bases and 0 bases respectively, with 10 bases between them. CDR1 is SNHLY and CDR2 is FYNNEI in the germline V gene. This CDR3 has 13 amino acids. CDR3 sequence (DNA): TGTGCCAGCAACCGGGGGAGCTCCTACGAGCAGTACTTC. Its protein is CASNRGSSYEQYF.

The chain joins TRBV6-1 to TRBJ1-4, with no clear D. Germline-derived CDR1 and CDR2 are MNHNS and SASEGT. This CDR3 is built from 14 residues. With 6 bases removed from V and 0 bases from J, the gap between germline ends came to 8 bases. The DNA for the CDR3 is TGTGCCAGCAGGGACGGGACAACTAATGAAAAACTGTTTTTT. Protein product: CASRDGTTNEKLFF.

The chain employs TRBV19 and TRBJ2-7, with D hard to call. Germline-derived CDR1 and CDR2 are LNHDA and SQIVND (reference sequence). Trimming took off 5 bases at V and 0 bases at J, with 8 bases between the two ends. The CDR3 sequence is 13 residues long. Here the CDR3 reads CASSFKSSYEQYF. In DNA form, the CDR3 reads TGTGCCAGTAGTTTTAAGAGCTCCTACGAGCAGTACTTC.

This chain uses TRBV19 with TRBJ1-5; D call uncertain. From germline, CDR1 is LNHDA and CDR2 SQIVND (reference sequence). This CDR3 spans 18 amino acids. V lost 0 bases to trimming and J lost 0 bases, with 15 bases between them. CDR3 region: CASSIDRGVSTSNQPQHF. The CDR3 bases are TGTGCCAGTAGTATAGATCGAGGTGTCAGCACTAGCAATCAGCCCCAGCATTTT.

The chain links TRBV6-6 to TRBJ2-1, with D tentatively TRBD2 (6 bases). CDR3 size: 14 residues. Trimming cost V 0 bases and J 10 bases, with 13 bases left between them. Germline V lookup: CDR1 MNHNY, CDR2 SVGAGI (reference sequence). The CDR3 coding sequence is TGTGCCAGCAGTTACTCGGGAGGCTACGGGGAGCAGTTCTTC. Encoded protein: CASSYSGGYGEQFF.

The chain couples TRBV15 to TRBJ2-5; D gene ambiguous. The germline CDR1 and CDR2 sequences are LNHNV and YYDKDF (reference sequence). Deletions cut 0 bases from V and 4 bases from J, with 3 bases between. The CDR3 totals 12 residues. The CDR3 sequence is CATSRDLETQYF. The CDR3 nucleotides read TGTGCCACCAGCAGAGATCTAGAGACCCAGTACTTC. The complete variable domain, with remaining parts taken from reference TRBV15 and TRBJ2-5, reads DAMVIQNPRYQVTQFGKPVTLSCSQTLNHNVMYWYQQKSSQAPKLLFHYYDKDFNNEADTPDNFQSRRPNTSFCFLDIRSPGLGDTAMYLCATSRDLETQYFGPGTRLLVL.

This chain connects TRBV10-3 to TRBJ1-6, with a tentative D call TRBD1 (5 bases). Germline loops: CDR1 ENHRY, CDR2 SYGVKD. V gave up 0 bases and J gave up 10 bases, with 13 bases separating them. The CDR3 has 15 residues. CDR3 bases: TGTGCCATCAGTGAGTCTTCCAGGGATGGCTCACCCCTCCACTTT. Its protein product is CAISESSRDGSPLHF.

The chain combines TRBV5-1 with TRBJ1-1; weak D call: TRBD1 (5 bases). The V gene's germline CDR1 is SGHRS and CDR2 YFSETQ. The CDR3 sequence is 17 residues long. V was shortened by 0 bases and J by 1 base, with 16 bases between the two germline ends. CDR3 nucleotides: TGCGCCAGCAGCTTGGAAGGGGCAGGGCGAAGGAACACTGAAGCTTTCTTT. This translates into CASSLEGAGRRNTEAFF.

The chain has TRBV6-5 and TRBJ1-2; TRBD1 matches at 9 bases. The germline V gene encodes CDR1 MNHEY and CDR2 SVGAGI. The V segment lost 8 bases and the J segment 7 bases; nucleotides outside the gene matches: 8. The CDR3 is 13 residues long. CDR3 loop: CASYAGTGSGYTF. DNA of the CDR3: TGTGCCAGCTACGCCGGGACAGGGTCTGGCTACACCTTC.

The J gene is TRBJ2-1, the V gene TRBV11-2; D remains ambiguous. The germline V gene encodes CDR1 SGHAT and CDR2 FQNNGV. The CDR3 has 14 residues. The V gene lost 1 base and the J gene lost 5 bases, with 9 bases spanning the gap. This chain's CDR3 is CASSLAVGDNEQFF. The DNA for the CDR3 is TGTGCCAGCAGCTTAGCGGTCGGAGACAATGAGCAGTTCTTC.

This clone has a handful of counts. This chain joins TRBV4-2 and TRBJ1-2; 7 positions agree with TRBD1. Looked up from germline, CDR1 is LGHNA and CDR2 is YNFKEQ. The CDR3 consists of 16 residues. Trimming cost V 3 bases and J 3 bases; bases outside gene matches: 10. CDR3 protein: CASSQGTGAAYYGYTF. Written as DNA, the CDR3 is TGTGCCAGCAGCCAGGGAACAGGGGCGGCTTACTATGGCTACACCTTC.

This chain links TRBV7-9 with TRBJ1-2, with TRBD1 as a possible D gene (5 bases). Looked up from germline, CDR1 is SEHNR and CDR2 is FQNEAQ (reference sequence). CDR3 size: 14 residues. CDR3 loop: CASTRGWSNYGYTF. The CDR3 DNA follows: TGTGCTTCAACAAGGGGATGGTCCAACTATGGCTACACCTTC.

This clone has just one count. The CDR3 DNA follows: TGCGCCAGCAGCCAAGACCTCCAAGAGACCCAGTACTTC. This translates into CASSQDLQETQYF. The chain is built from TRBV4-3 and TRBJ2-5; no clear D gene. The CDR3 is made up of 13 amino acids. With 0 bases removed from V and 1 base from J, the gap between germline ends came to 3 bases. CDR1 is LGHNA, CDR2 YSLEER, per germline.

The rearrangement links TRBV6-5 to TRBJ2-7; no definite D call. This CDR3 region has 12 residues. Germline CDR1 and CDR2: MNHEY and SVGAGI. Trimming removed 5 bases at V and 6 bases at J, with 11 bases between. This chain's CDR3 is CASSPTTREQYF. The CDR3 bases are TGTGCCAGCAGTCCAACCACGCGCGAGCAGTACTTC.

The chain joins TRBV7-8 to TRBJ2-7; D gene unclear. V lost 1 base and J 0 bases, leaving 7 bases between the germline ends. Germline assignment: CDR1 SGHVS and CDR2 FQNEAQ. There are 14 residues in the CDR3. This chain's CDR3 is CASSLGPSSYEQYF. DNA of the CDR3: TGTGCCAGCAGCTTAGGGCCAAGCTCCTACGAGCAGTACTTC.

CDR3 sequence: CASSPGQRHNQPQHF. In nucleotides, the CDR3 is TGTGCCAGCAGCCCTGGACAGCGCCACAATCAGCCCCAGCATTTT. The chain links TRBV6-6 to TRBJ1-5, with TRBD1 as a possible D gene (6 bases). V was pared by 6 bases and J by 3 bases, with 15 bases between. The CDR3 has 15 amino acids. Germline CDR1 and CDR2: MNHNY and SVGAGI (reference sequence).

V gene TRBV7-9 combines with J gene TRBJ1-1; 7 positions match TRBD1. The V and J ends lost 5 bases and 0 bases, in that order; junction bases with no gene match: 3. The germline gives CDR1 SEHNR, CDR2 FQNEAQ (reference sequence). The CDR3 totals 14 residues. The CDR3 reads CASSRGGVNTEAFF. The DNA of the CDR3 is TGTGCCAGCAGCCGAGGGGGCGTGAACACTGAAGCTTTCTTT.

J is TRBJ2-7 and V is TRBV28; the D gene is possibly TRBD1 (6 bases). The germline V and J ends were trimmed by 7 bases and 0 bases, with 13 bases remaining between them. The CDR3 runs 14 residues. Germline V CDR1 and CDR2: MDHEN, SYDVKM. The CDR3 protein is CASIAGTHSYEQYF. DNA of the CDR3: TGTGCCAGCATAGCCGGGACACACTCCTACGAGCAGTACTTC.

V usage is TRBV25-1 and J usage is TRBJ1-6; D uncertain. In germline, CDR1 is MGHDK, CDR2 SYGVNS. CDR3 size: 15 residues. Trimming removed 3 bases from V and 5 bases from J, with 11 bases in between. The CDR3 DNA reads as TGTGCCAGCAGTGAGCGAAAGCAAGATAATTCACCCCTCCACTTT. Amino acid sequence: CASSERKQDNSPLHF.

The V and J genes are TRBV2 and TRBJ2-2; weak D call: TRBD1 (6 bases). This CDR3 spans 14 amino acids. Trimming shortened V by 11 bases and J by 0 bases, and 13 bases separated the two germline ends. Germline V gives CDR1 SNHLY, CDR2 FYNNEI. The CDR3 is CAGGETANTGELFF. CDR3 coding DNA: TGTGCCGGGGGCGAAACCGCGAACACCGGGGAGCTGTTTTTT.

V is TRBV6-6 and J is TRBJ1-1, with D hard to call. Germline CDR1 reads MNHNY; CDR2 reads SVGAGI (reference sequence). The V end was cut by 4 bases, the J end by 5 bases, with 14 bases between. The CDR3 runs 14 residues. The CDR3 spells CASSSVSKRTEAFF. CDR3 bases: TGTGCCAGCAGTTCCGTGTCCAAGAGAACTGAAGCTTTCTTT.

The chain recombines TRBV6-4 with TRBJ2-3; 7 positions match TRBD1. In germline, CDR1 is MRHNA, CDR2 SNTAGT. The V and J ends lost 0 bases and 3 bases, in that order; junction bases with no gene match: 6. This CDR3 is built from 16 residues. The CDR3 sequence is CASSDSAGGSTDTQYF. Here the CDR3 DNA reads TGTGCCAGCAGTGACTCGGCAGGGGGATCTACAGATACGCAGTATTTT.